The rows below give T cell receptor beta chains drawn from one sample of a study of response to subunit inactivated influenza vaccine. TCRdb analysed the RT-PCR reads with MiXCR anew, one entry per CDR3 protein. Seen here are 200,000 to 300,000 distinct CDR3 sequences, less than 15% observed once, and the top ten hold about 8%. Source: non-naive T cells sorted from PBMCs, taken roughly 2 weeks before vaccination. These receptor sequences come from a man in his forties or fifties who received an inactivated influenza vaccine. Each CDR3 is given with its conserved first and last residue. D genes are given only for firm matches. A clone size is listed for some rows: how often the clone was seen (once, few, many), or a class if it is expanded.

TGTGCCAGCAATCCGGCCTCCGGGCCAGAGACCCAGTACTTC,CASNPASGPETQYF,TRBV6-1,-,TRBJ2-5,-
TGTGCCAGCGCCCGGGGGCTTATTGAACTGTTTTTT,CASARGLIELFF,TRBV12-3/TRBV12-4,many,TRBJ1-4,-
TGTGCCAGCAGCCCCTTAGCGGGGGTCACAGATACGCAGTATTTT,CASSPLAGVTDTQYF,TRBV6-2/TRBV6-3,-,TRBJ2-3,TRBD2
TGTGCCAGCAGCATTTCTAGCGGGGGGCCCACAGATACGCAGTATTTT,CASSISSGGPTDTQYF,TRBV27,few,TRBJ2-3,TRBD2
TGTGCCAGCAGCTCCGGTCACAGGGGCACTGAAGCTTTCTTT,CASSSGHRGTEAFF,TRBV3-1,-,TRBJ1-1,TRBD1
TGTGCCAGTAGTATCTCCCGGGGTGAGCAGTTCTTC,CASSISRGEQFF,TRBV19,-,TRBJ2-1,-
TGCAGTGCTAGTCCCGCCCGGGACTCTTACGAGCAGTACTTC,CSASPARDSYEQYF,TRBV20-1,many,TRBJ2-7,-
TGTGCCAGCAGCTCCCAGGCAAGGCCAGAAGAGACCCAGTACTTC,CASSSQARPEETQYF,TRBV11-2,-,TRBJ2-5,-
TGTGCCAGCAGAAAGTCGGGGCCCTACACCGGGGAGCTGTTTTTT,CASRKSGPYTGELFF,TRBV7-6,many,TRBJ2-2,-
TGTGCCAGCAGATTGACAGAGTCGGCTGGCTACACCTTC,CASRLTESAGYTF,TRBV27,many,TRBJ1-2,-
TGTGCCACCCGGCAGGACACAGATACGCAGTATTTT,CATRQDTDTQYF,TRBV15,-,TRBJ2-3,-
TGTGCCAGCAGCCAAGATCCGGCACCAATAGCCAAAAACATTCAGTACTTC,CASSQDPAPIAKNIQYF,TRBV14,few,TRBJ2-4,-
TGTGCCAGCTCACCACCGGGACTAGCGTCCTACAATGAGCAGTTCTTC,CASSPPGLASYNEQFF,TRBV18,-,TRBJ2-1,TRBD2
TGTGCCAGCAGTTACAGGAGCCAGGGCACTGAAGCTTTCTTT,CASSYRSQGTEAFF,TRBV28,many,TRBJ1-1,-
TGTGCCAGCAGCTTAGGAACCCTGGGGGTGTCGAATGAGCAGTTCTTC,CASSLGTLGVSNEQFF,TRBV7-8,-,TRBJ2-1,-
TGTGCCACCCAAAAAGGGTGGGCTAGCGGGAGGGCCTCCCTCGCAGATACGCAGTATTTT,CATQKGWASGRASLADTQYF,TRBV24-1,many,TRBJ2-3,TRBD2
TGTGCCAGCAGGTTTACGGGGGACACTGAAGCTTTCTTT,CASRFTGDTEAFF,TRBV3-1,few,TRBJ1-1,-
TGCGCCAGCAGATTCGAGGATCCCTACGAGCAGTACTTC,CASRFEDPYEQYF,TRBV5-1,-,TRBJ2-7,-
TGCGCCAGCAGCTTGGCCTTTCTAGCGGGGGGACGCACAGATACGCAGTATTTT,CASSLAFLAGGRTDTQYF,TRBV5-1,-,TRBJ2-3,TRBD2
TGTGCCAGCAGCCAAGGTCGACAGTCTCCATTCTCCTACAATGAGCAGTTCTTC,CASSQGRQSPFSYNEQFF,TRBV3-1,-,TRBJ2-1,-
TGTGCCAGCAGTCCAGGTGGCAGACTATCCGGCTCACCCCTCCACTTT,CASSPGGRLSGSPLHF,TRBV5-6,many,TRBJ1-6,-
TGTGCCAGCAGTTTGAGGGGGGCTGGGACAGGGGGCGCGAGGGCCTACGAGCAGTACTTC,CASSLRGAGTGGARAYEQYF,TRBV27,many,TRBJ2-7,TRBD1
TGTGCCAGCAGCTTAGAAGCTAGCGGGAGCAACATTCAGTACTTC,CASSLEASGSNIQYF,TRBV7-9,-,TRBJ2-4,TRBD2
TGTGCCAGCAGCTTGCCGGGGGGGTCCTACGAGCAGTACTTC,CASSLPGGSYEQYF,TRBV7-9,many,TRBJ2-7,TRBD2
TGTGCCAGCAGTTTTGTACTAAACACTGAAGCTTTCTTT,CASSFVLNTEAFF,TRBV28,few,TRBJ1-1,-
TGCGCCAGCAGCTTGCTCGGGGGCCCATCCTACGAGCAGTACTTC,CASSLLGGPSYEQYF,TRBV5-1,few,TRBJ2-7,-
TGTGCCAGCAGCCAAGATTCCCGGGGTGGCTACGAGCAGTACTTC,CASSQDSRGGYEQYF,TRBV3-1,few,TRBJ2-7,-
TGCGCCAGCAGCTTGGAGCCTCAAGGGGGGGACAATGAGCAGTTCTTC,CASSLEPQGGDNEQFF,TRBV5-1,few,TRBJ2-1,-
TGTGCCACCAGAAAGGGAACCGGGACCGTAAATGAAAAACTGTTTTTT,CATRKGTGTVNEKLFF,TRBV15,few,TRBJ1-4,-
TGTGCCAGCAGCTTAGCGCTAGCGGCTCCACTATCGGGTCGGCAGTTCTTC,CASSLALAAPLSGRQFF,TRBV7-2,-,TRBJ2-1,TRBD2
TGTGCCAGCAGCTTTGGTGGGGGGGCAGGCTTGGGCACAGATACGCAGTATTTT,CASSFGGGAGLGTDTQYF,TRBV7-8,-,TRBJ2-3,-
TGCAGTGCTAGAGATACGGGGACCAGCACTGAAGCTTTCTTT,CSARDTGTSTEAFF,TRBV20-1,-,TRBJ1-1,-
TGTGCCAGCAGCTGGGGAAGGACAGGGTCGAACGAGCAGTACTTC,CASSWGRTGSNEQYF,TRBV11-2,few,TRBJ2-7,TRBD1
TGTGCCACCGCACAGGGGGTAACCCAGTACTTC,CATAQGVTQYF,TRBV11-2,few,TRBJ2-5,TRBD1
TGTGCCAGCAGTAACCTAGCGGGAGCCCCACCCTACGAGCAGTACTTC,CASSNLAGAPPYEQYF,TRBV6-5,few,TRBJ2-7,TRBD2
TGTGCCAGCAGGCGGACTAGCGGGGGGGCCTGGGAGACCCAGTACTTC,CASRRTSGGAWETQYF,TRBV12-3/TRBV12-4,-,TRBJ2-5,TRBD2
TGTGCCAGCAGCCGACTACGGGGCAGGAGCTCCTACGAGCAGTACTTC,CASSRLRGRSSYEQYF,TRBV11-2,many,TRBJ2-7,-
TGTGCCAGCTCGCGGGACAGGGGGTTGTACACTGAAGCTTTCTTT,CASSRDRGLYTEAFF,TRBV18,-,TRBJ1-1,TRBD1
TGTGCCAGCAGCCTGCTCGGACAGAACTACGAGCAGTACTTC,CASSLLGQNYEQYF,TRBV14,-,TRBJ2-7,-
TGTGCCAGCTCACCTAAACCGGGACAGGACTACGAGCAGTACTTC,CASSPKPGQDYEQYF,TRBV18,-,TRBJ2-7,TRBD1
TGCGCCAGCAGCTTGGCTCCTAGCGGGGGATATGAGCAGTTCTTC,CASSLAPSGGYEQFF,TRBV5-1,many,TRBJ2-1,TRBD2
TGTGCCTGGAGTGTGTTGTTAGGTTCCGGGGAGCTGTTTTTT,CAWSVLLGSGELFF,TRBV30,-,TRBJ2-2,-
TGCAGCGGTCAGGGGGTCGGGGGTGAGCAGTACTTC,CSGQGVGGEQYF,TRBV29-1,few,TRBJ2-7,-
TGCAGCGTCGGACAGGGTGCTGAAGCTTTCTTT,CSVGQGAEAFF,TRBV29-1,-,TRBJ1-1,TRBD1